The 5 T cell receptor beta chains listed next were all sequenced from one sample in a study of cytotoxic CD8 clonotypes in ibrutinib-treated CLL. The repertoire was sequenced with immunoSEQ multiplex PCR; TCRdb's copy has only in-frame clones and lacks some. Among some 300,000 clones listed, almost 80% were seen once. This sample comprised PBMCs, obtained before ibrutinib treatment. These receptors were collected from a human donor with chronic lymphocytic leukemia.

The genes are TRBV2 and TRBJ2-1; TRBD2 agrees at 8 bases. With 10 bases clipped from V and 4 bases from J, the junction kept 3 bases outside the gene matches. From germline, CDR1 is SNHLY and CDR2 FYNNEI. This CDR3 has 12 amino acids. For the CDR3, the DNA is TGTGCCACCACTAGCGGTTACAATGAGCAGTTCTTC. Translated: CATTSGYNEQFF. The complete variable domain, with remaining parts taken from reference TRBV2 and TRBJ2-1, reads EPEVTQTPSHQVTQMGQEVILRCVPISNHLYFYWYRQILGQKVEFLVSFYNNEISEKSEIFDDQFSVERPDGSNFTLKIRSTKLEDSAMYFCATTSGYNEQFFGPGTRLTVL.

The V call is TRBV4-1, the J call TRBJ1-1; TRBD1 aligns across 8 bases. Germline CDR1 is MGHRA and CDR2 is YSYEKL. The junction had 2 bases not matched to a gene; V was cut back by 1 base and J by 1 base. This CDR3 contains 15 residues. This chain's CDR3 is CASSQAGTGNTEAFF. In DNA form, the CDR3 reads TGCGCCAGCAGCCAAGCCGGGACAGGGAACACTGAAGCTTTCTTT.

The CDR3 loop reads CASSFFTSGSVAADTQYF. The CDR3 region has the DNA TGTGCCAGCAGTTTTTTCACTAGCGGGAGTGTGGCAGCAGATACGCAGTATTTT. This chain links TRBV27 with TRBJ2-3, with 11 bases matching TRBD2. The length of the CDR3 is 18 residues. The trim removed 3 bases at V and 4 bases at J, leaving 12 bases unmatched. Germline CDR1 MNHEY, CDR2 SMNVEV (reference sequence).

The chain joins TRBV4-3 to TRBJ2-7, with D hard to call. Trimming shortened V by 0 bases and J by 6 bases, and 9 bases separated the two germline ends. Per germline, CDR1 LGHNA and CDR2 YSLEER. The CDR3 is made up of 13 amino acids. The CDR3 nucleotides read TGCGCCAGCAGCCAAGATTTACAGTTCGAGCAGTACTTC. Protein product: CASSQDLQFEQYF.

The chain couples TRBV5-1 to TRBJ2-3; 7 positions agree with TRBD1. Germline V gives CDR1 SGHRS, CDR2 YFSETQ. The J segment lost 0 bases and the V segment lost 4 bases, leaving 8 bases of the junction unmatched. The CDR3 extends over 16 amino acids. The CDR3 sequence is CASSQGWGQSTDTQYF. The CDR3 DNA is TGCGCCAGCAGCCAGGGATGGGGACAGAGCACAGATACGCAGTATTTT.